The 28 T cell receptor beta chains listed next were all sequenced from one sample in a study of shared clonotypes between healthy human individuals. Naivety among CD8 cells was defined by CD45RO negativity and positive CCR7 selection, thereby excluding terminally differentiated effector memory CD45RA+ cells. Only in-frame clones appear in the TCRdb table, and some are missing; sequencing was by immunoSEQ multiplex PCR. Seen here are about 2.1 million clones, around 93% observed once, and the top ten hold under 2%. Sequencing was done on a sample of naive CD8+ T cells from PBMCs. These receptors originate from a man between 18 and 35 years old in good health. Some clones in this sample may be carry-over from other donors' samples.

CDR3 residues: CASSQGGENYGYTF. The CDR3 DNA is TGCGCCAGCAGCCAAGGGGGTGAGAACTATGGCTACACCTTC. The gene calls are TRBV4-1 and TRBJ1-2; unclear D gene. Per the germline V gene, CDR1 is MGHRA and CDR2 is YSYEKL. The V gene lost 1 base and the J gene lost 2 bases, with 8 bases spanning the gap. The CDR3 has 14 amino acids.

As to this clone: The sample has other DNA sequences that encode this CDR3 too. The rearrangement links TRBV27 to TRBJ2-7; weak D call: TRBD2 (5 bases). The germline gives CDR1 MNHEY, CDR2 SMNVEV (reference sequence). Trimming stripped 3 bases from V and 2 bases from J, with 8 bases between. CDR3 length: 13 residues. CDR3 amino acids: CASSFGVTYEQYF. The CDR3 DNA follows: TGTGCCAGCAGTTTCGGGGTGACCTACGAGCAGTACTTC.

The gene calls are TRBV28 and TRBJ2-1; D is unresolved. The CDR3 consists of 14 residues. In germline, CDR1 is MDHEN, CDR2 SYDVKM. V gave up 3 bases and J gave up 9 bases, with 15 bases separating them. The CDR3, as DNA: TGTGCCAGCAGTTTTGGGTCCCGAGGCGGTGAGCAGTTCTTC. It yields the protein CASSFGSRGGEQFF. Looking up the rest from reference TRBV28 and TRBJ2-1 gives the full variable domain: DVKVTQSSRYLVKRTGEKVFLECVQDMDHENMFWYRQDPGLGLRLIYFSYDVKMKEKGDIPEGYSVSREKKERFSLILESASTNQTSMYLCASSFGSRGGEQFFGPGTRLTVL.

A note on this clone: Other DNA variants within this sample encode the same CDR3. CDR3 loop: CSVRDSLYEQYF. In DNA form, the CDR3 reads TGCAGCGTTCGGGACAGCCTCTACGAGCAGTACTTC. This rearrangement joins TRBV29-1 to TRBJ2-7, with TRBD1 matching 7 bases. V lost 5 bases, J lost 3 bases, and 4 bases stayed unmatched. The CDR3 consists of 12 residues. Germline CDR1 reads SQVTM; CDR2 reads ANQGSEA.

CDR3 DNA sequence: TGTGCCAGCAGTTACTTTAAGGGGCAGCCCCAGCATTTT. Translating it yields CASSYFKGQPQHF. V is TRBV6-5 and J is TRBJ1-5; a weak D match, TRBD1 (5 bases). Germline CDR1 and CDR2: MNHEY and SVGAGI. This CDR3 has 13 amino acids. The V end lost 1 base, the J end lost 7 bases, and 8 bases lay between the germline ends.

The chain combines TRBV7-8 with TRBJ2-7; D is possibly TRBD2 (6 bases). This CDR3 has 15 amino acids. Trimming shortened V by 5 bases and J by 2 bases, and 16 bases separated the two germline ends. Germline V lookup: CDR1 SGHVS, CDR2 FQNEAQ. The CDR3 protein is CASSGTGSTPYEQYF. The CDR3 coding sequence is TGTGCCAGCAGCGGAACCGGGAGTACACCCTACGAGCAGTACTTC.

The rearrangement uses TRBV10-2 and TRBJ2-2; D gene unclear. V was clipped by 0 bases and J by 5 bases, with 10 bases between them. The germline V gene has CDR1 WSHSY and CDR2 SAAADI. The CDR3 is made up of 15 amino acids. In DNA, the CDR3 is TGCGCCAGCAGTGAGTCTTTGAGGCTGACCGGGGAGCTGTTTTTT. Its translation is CASSESLRLTGELFF.

This chain joins TRBV7-9 and TRBJ1-2; D is undetermined. Trimming took off 1 base at V and 8 bases at J, with 5 bases between the two ends. The CDR3 consists of 11 residues. CDR1 SEHNR and CDR2 FQNEAQ come from the germline V gene (reference sequence). CDR3 region: CASSLVVGYTF. In DNA, the CDR3 is TGTGCCAGCAGCTTAGTGGTCGGCTACACCTTC.

The V and J genes are TRBV11-1 and TRBJ2-2, with D perhaps matching TRBD2 (6 bases). With 5 bases removed from V and 6 bases from J, the gap between germline ends came to 13 bases. The CDR3 loop spans 14 amino acids. In germline, CDR1 is SGHAT, CDR2 FQDESV (reference sequence). This CDR3 reads CASSPRLVPGELFF. The CDR3, as DNA: TGTGCCAGCAGCCCTAGACTAGTTCCCGGGGAGCTGTTTTTT.

This rearrangement joins TRBV6-5 to TRBJ1-3; D uncertain. The CDR3 consists of 16 residues. CDR1 and CDR2 (germline): MNHEY, SVGAGI. Trimming removed 1 base at V and 0 bases at J, with 10 bases between. CDR3 residues: CASSYYKSSSGNTIYF. The CDR3 coding sequence is TGTGCCAGCAGTTACTACAAGTCGAGCTCTGGAAACACCATATATTTT.

The chain is built from TRBV7-3 and TRBJ2-2; D is possibly TRBD2 (6 bases). Deletions cut 3 bases from V and 2 bases from J, with 13 bases between. CDR3 length equals 16 residues. Germline CDR1 is SGHTA and CDR2 is FQGTGA. CDR3 DNA sequence: TGTGCCAGCAGCTTTTCCGGGAGTTTAAACACCGGGGAGCTGTTTTTT. This encodes CASSFSGSLNTGELFF.

J is TRBJ2-7 and V is TRBV27; D perhaps matches TRBD2 (6 bases). The germline gives CDR1 MNHEY, CDR2 SMNVEV (reference sequence). The germline V and J ends were trimmed by 0 bases and 5 bases, with 17 bases remaining between them. The length of the CDR3 is 16 residues. CDR3 sequence reads: CASSLSVTGAGNEQYF. The CDR3 DNA reads as TGTGCCAGCAGTTTATCGGTAACGGGAGCCGGCAACGAGCAGTACTTC.

This clone was seen only a few times. The genes are TRBV14 and TRBJ2-6, with D possibly being TRBD2 (5 bases). Per germline, CDR1 SGHDN and CDR2 FVKESK. V was cut by 2 bases and J by 0 bases, with 11 bases left in between. This CDR3 is built from 17 residues. CDR3 protein: CASSQLTTISGANVLTF. The CDR3 nucleotides are TGTGCCAGCAGCCAACTGACTACGATCTCTGGGGCCAACGTCCTGACTTTC. Supplemented by reference TRBV14 and TRBJ2-6, the full variable domain reads EAGVTQFPSHSVIEKGQTVTLRCDPISGHDNLYWYRRVMGKEIKFLLHFVKESKQDESGMPNNRFLAERTGGTYSTLKVQPAELEDSGVYFCASSQLTTISGANVLTFGAGSRLTVL.

V is TRBV2 and J is TRBJ2-2; 9 bases match TRBD2. There are 15 residues in the CDR3. With 10 bases clipped from V and 7 bases from J, the junction kept 13 bases outside the gene matches. Germline V gene lookup returns CDR1 SNHLY and CDR2 FYNNEI. CDR3 nucleotide sequence: TGTGCCATTGGGCGGCGGGAGGGCCATGGCGGGGAGCTGTTTTTT. Translating it yields CAIGRREGHGGELFF.

The genes are TRBV7-9 and TRBJ1-2, with 7 nucleotides matching TRBD1. Germline V gene data show CDR1 as SEHNR and CDR2 as FQNEAQ (reference sequence). Trimming took 5 bases from V and 4 from J; bases not matched to a gene: 10. The CDR3 covers 15 residues. The CDR3 coding sequence is TGTGCCAGCAGCACCACGCGTACAGGGGTCTATGGCTACACCTTC. It codes for CASSTTRTGVYGYTF.

This sequence joins TRBV2 and TRBJ1-2, with D perhaps TRBD1 (5 bases). V lost 6 bases to trimming and J lost 3 bases, with 23 bases between them. This CDR3 spans 17 amino acids. CDR1 SNHLY and CDR2 FYNNEI come from the germline V gene. In DNA form, the CDR3 reads TGTGCCAGCAGCGCCCGGGGTTGGGGGATAGATGACTATGGCTACACCTTC. It translates to CASSARGWGIDDYGYTF.

The V call is TRBV7-2, the J call TRBJ2-7; TRBD2 matches 12 bases. The J segment lost 6 bases and the V segment lost 1 base, leaving 7 bases of the junction unmatched. The CDR3 consists of 16 residues. Germline values: CDR1 SGHTA, CDR2 FQGNSA. The CDR3 nucleotides are TGTGCCAGCAGCTTAGTCGGGCCTAGCGGGAGGGCCGAGCAGTACTTC. Translation: CASSLVGPSGRAEQYF.

This clone was counted a single time. The CDR3 region is CASSWSYNEQFF. CDR3 nucleotide sequence: TGTGCCAGCAGTTGGTCTTACAATGAGCAGTTCTTC. V gene TRBV2 combines with J gene TRBJ2-1; D gene ambiguous. The CDR3 runs 12 residues. The V end was cut by 5 bases, the J end by 4 bases, with 6 bases between. Germline V gives CDR1 SNHLY, CDR2 FYNNEI.

The gene calls are TRBV5-5 and TRBJ1-1; 9 bases fit TRBD1. The germline V gene has CDR1 SGHKS and CDR2 YYEKEE (reference sequence). This CDR3 has 15 residues. J was trimmed by 1 base and V by 4 bases; bases with no gene match: 5. CDR3 nucleotide sequence: TGTGCCAGCAGCCAGGACAGGGGCTCGAACACTGAAGCTTTCTTT. Translation gives CASSQDRGSNTEAFF.

This chain joins TRBV5-6 and TRBJ2-2, with D hard to call. Germline V gives CDR1 SGHDT, CDR2 YYEEEE. V lost 0 bases, J lost 6 bases, and 9 bases lay in between. This CDR3 has 14 amino acids. The CDR3: CASSLASGAGELFF. The CDR3 DNA reads as TGTGCCAGCAGCTTGGCCTCCGGAGCCGGGGAGCTGTTTTTT.

The chain uses TRBV19 and TRBJ2-7; unclear D gene. With 5 bases removed from V and 5 bases from J, the gap between germline ends came to 16 bases. In germline, CDR1 is LNHDA, CDR2 SQIVND (reference sequence). This CDR3 contains 14 residues. For the CDR3, the DNA is TGTGCCAGTAGTTTCGGCCTCCCCATCCACGAGCAGTACTTC. Translating it yields CASSFGLPIHEQYF. Filled out from reference TRBV19 and TRBJ2-7, the complete variable domain reads DGGITQSPKYLFRKEGQNVTLSCEQNLNHDAMYWYRQDPGQGLRLIYYSQIVNDFQKGDIAEGYSVSREKKESFPLTVTSAQKNPTAFYLCASSFGLPIHEQYFGPGTRLTVT.

The chain joins TRBV4-1 to TRBJ2-1, with D possibly TRBD1 on 6 matching bases. Trimming cost V 4 bases and J 7 bases, with 23 bases left between them. The CDR3 extends over 17 amino acids. Germline V gives CDR1 MGHRA, CDR2 YSYEKL. The CDR3 is CASSLPQGAPLPNEQFF. The CDR3 region has the DNA TGCGCCAGCAGCCTTCCACAGGGTGCCCCACTCCCAAATGAGCAGTTCTTC.

The V and J genes are TRBV10-2 and TRBJ1-2, with D possibly being TRBD1 (5 bases). CDR1 and CDR2 (germline): WSHSY, SAAADI. Trimming took 0 bases from V and 4 from J, leaving 9 bases between them. CDR3 length: 14 amino acids. The chain's CDR3 is CASSESRDLYGYTF. As DNA, the CDR3 is TGCGCCAGCAGTGAGTCACGGGACCTCTATGGCTACACCTTC.

V and J are TRBV7-9 and TRBJ2-1, with D possibly matching TRBD2 (6 bases). Per germline, CDR1 SEHNR and CDR2 FQNEAQ (reference sequence). CDR3 length: 14 residues. The V gene lost 10 bases and the J gene lost 4 bases, with 17 bases spanning the gap. For the CDR3, the DNA is TGTGCCACCAGACCAGCGGGTTATTACAATGAGCAGTTCTTC. The encoded protein is CATRPAGYYNEQFF. Combining the CDR3 with reference TRBV7-9 and TRBJ2-1 gives the whole variable domain DTGVSQNPRHKITKRGQNVTFRCDPISEHNRLYWYRQTLGQGPEFLTYFQNEAQLEKSRLLSDRFSAERPKGSFSTLEIQRTEQGDSAMYLCATRPAGYYNEQFFGPGTRLTVL.

The genes are TRBV28 and TRBJ1-3, with 8 positions matching TRBD1. This CDR3 is 19 amino acids long. V gave up 6 bases and J gave up 5 bases; unmatched junction bases: 21. The germline gives CDR1 MDHEN, CDR2 SYDVKM. The CDR3 DNA reads TGTGCCAGCAGCTACCCGTCCTCCCAAGGGACAGGTAGGAGAAACACCATATATTTT. Translation gives CASSYPSSQGTGRRNTIYF.

The CDR3 bases are TGTGCCAGCAGTGAATCCGTCCGACTAGCGGGAGTTGAGCAGTTCTTC. Its protein product is CASSESVRLAGVEQFF. This chain connects TRBV25-1 to TRBJ2-1; 12 bases are a match to TRBD2. Germline CDR1 and CDR2: MGHDK and SYGVNS. CDR3 length: 16 residues. V dropped 1 base and J dropped 9; count of bases not matched to a gene: 7.

CDR3 nucleotides: TGTGCCAGCAGGGAACTGAATCATATAGGGCACACCGGGGAGCTGTTTTTT. This encodes CASRELNHIGHTGELFF. The rearrangement uses TRBV6-1 and TRBJ2-2; no reliable D call. This CDR3 has 17 residues. V was shortened by 6 bases and J by 3 bases, with 20 bases between the two germline ends. Per the germline V gene, CDR1 is MNHNS and CDR2 is SASEGT.

The chain uses TRBV27 and TRBJ2-7; weak D call: TRBD1 (5 bases). The germline V gene has CDR1 MNHEY and CDR2 SMNVEV (reference sequence). Trimming pared 1 base from V and 6 bases from J, leaving 10 bases between. The CDR3 length is 13 residues. The CDR3 DNA reads TGTGCCAGCAGTTTATTCATGGGGCTCGAGCAGTACTTC. It encodes CASSLFMGLEQYF.